One sample yielded the 26 T cell receptor beta chains listed below, sequenced in a study of monozygotic twins with inflammatory bowel disease. From the 5' RACE reads, TCRdb lists one entry per CDR3 protein and no DNA. Its table records about 160,000 distinct CDR3 sequences. The sequencing sample was made of blood. The receptors here all came from a human donor with ulcerative colitis or Crohn's disease, or a healthy co-twin of an affected twin (not recorded which).

CDR3 loop: CASSQEREDTQYF. V gene TRBV4-1 combines with J gene TRBJ2-3; TCRdb outputs TRBD1, but without DNA this stays unchecked. The CDR3 loop spans 13 amino acids. Per germline, CDR1 MGHRA and CDR2 YSYEKL.

This rearrangement joins TRBV7-2 to TRBJ1-1. The CDR3 loop spans 12 amino acids. CDR1 is SGHTA, CDR2 FQGNSA, per germline. The CDR3 sequence is CASSLGPVKAFF. Looking up the rest from reference TRBV7-2 and TRBJ1-1 gives the full variable domain: GAGVSQSPSNKVTEKGKDVELRCDPISGHTALYWYRQSLGQGLEFLIYFQGNSAPDKSGLPSDRFSAERTGGSVSTLTIQRTQQEDSAVYLCASSLGPVKAFFGQGTRLTVV.

V usage is TRBV5-1 and J usage is TRBJ2-1. The germline gives CDR1 SGHRS, CDR2 YFSETQ. The CDR3 has 15 residues. This CDR3 reads CASSLERGTYNEQFF.

The V call is TRBV9, the J call TRBJ2-7; TCRdb gives TRBD1 as the D gene, but with no DNA this cannot be confirmed. Germline V gene data show CDR1 as SGDLS and CDR2 as YYNGEE. The CDR3 is made up of 14 amino acids. CDR3 sequence: CASSVGQGAGEQYF.

This rearrangement joins TRBV20-1 to TRBJ2-1; the D call of TRBD1 rests on TCRdb alone, since no DNA is present to check it. CDR1 and CDR2 from the germline V gene are DFQATT and SNEGSKA (reference sequence). The CDR3 spans 15 residues. This CDR3 is CSAFGGGSSYNEQFF.

This rearrangement joins TRBV5-6 to TRBJ2-1; TCRdb reports TRBD1, a call that lacks DNA to check it against. Germline V gene lookup returns CDR1 SGHDT and CDR2 YYEEEE. The CDR3 length is 14 residues. CDR3 protein: CASSYGTGGDEQFF.

J is TRBJ1-2 and V is TRBV7-9. Looked up from germline, CDR1 is SEHNR and CDR2 is FQNEAQ (reference sequence). There are 11 residues in the CDR3. CDR3 sequence: CASSSEDGYTF.

The chain uses TRBV19 and TRBJ2-6; TCRdb's assignment of TRBD1 cannot be checked, as there is no DNA. Germline-derived CDR1 and CDR2 are LNHDA and SQIVND (reference sequence). CDR3 size: 15 residues. CDR3 in amino acids: CASSTTGFGANVLTF.

The V gene is TRBV4-3, the J gene TRBJ2-3; TCRdb returns TRBD2, unconfirmable since there is no DNA. This CDR3 is 17 amino acids long. Per germline, CDR1 LGHNA and CDR2 YSLEER. CDR3 residues: CASSQSILAEFTDTQYF.

The gene calls are TRBV28 and TRBJ1-2. CDR3 size: 12 residues. Germline V CDR1 and CDR2: MDHEN, SYDVKM. The CDR3 loop reads CASSGIFYGYTF.

The chain combines TRBV7-2 with TRBJ2-1; TCRdb's D gene call, TRBD1, goes unchecked for lack of DNA. Germline loops: CDR1 SGHTA, CDR2 FQGNSA. The CDR3 covers 15 residues. This CDR3 is CASTPSGGVINEQFF.

This chain joins TRBV12-3 or TRBV12-4 and TRBJ2-2; TCRdb proposes TRBD1, but this gene call is untestable without DNA. The CDR3 runs 14 residues. The CDR3 loop is CASRLHQGTGELFF.

The chain carries TRBV6-2 or TRBV6-3 and TRBJ2-2; TCRdb calls TRBD1, which cannot be checked without DNA. The CDR3 covers 14 residues. Germline loops: CDR1 MNHEY, CDR2 SVGEGT. CDR3 loop: CASSGTGNTGELFF.

The chain combines TRBV10-2 with TRBJ1-5; absent DNA, TCRdb's TRBD1 call cannot be checked. Germline V gives CDR1 WSHSY, CDR2 SAAADI. The CDR3 consists of 13 residues. This CDR3 reads CASGRGESQPQHF.

The chain has TRBV10-3 and TRBJ2-1. The CDR3 loop spans 14 amino acids. CDR1 and CDR2 from the germline V gene are ENHRY and SYGVKD. CDR3 residues: CAIKATSFNNEQFF.

The V and J genes are TRBV29-1 and TRBJ2-7; the TCRdb call, TRBD2, lacks DNA for checking. From germline, CDR1 is SQVTM and CDR2 ANQGSEA. This CDR3 has 11 residues. CDR3 residues: CSVGDPAEQYF.

The CDR3 region is CASSQPTGADTGELFF. V usage is TRBV3-1 and J usage is TRBJ2-2; with no DNA, the TCRdb D assignment of TRBD1 cannot be verified. The CDR3 length is 16 residues. Per the germline V gene, CDR1 is LGHDT and CDR2 is YNNKEL (reference sequence). The full variable domain, in which reference TRBV3-1 and TRBJ2-2 provide the parts outside the CDR3, is DTAVSQTPKYLVTQMGNDKSIKCEQNLGHDTMYWYKQDSKKFLKIMFSYNNKELIINETVPNRFSPKSPDKAHLNLHINSLELGDSAVYFCASSQPTGADTGELFFGEGSRLTVL.

The rearrangement uses TRBV28 and TRBJ1-6. The V gene's germline CDR1 is MDHEN and CDR2 SYDVKM. The CDR3 is 16 amino acids. The CDR3 here is CASSLSGSSYNSPLHF.

The V gene is TRBV4-2, the J gene TRBJ2-7; TCRdb designates TRBD2, a call that cannot be tested without DNA. Germline V gives CDR1 LGHNA, CDR2 YNFKEQ. The CDR3 spans 16 residues. The CDR3 loop reads CASSQEVASAPYEQYF.

CDR3 region: CSAREVYGYTF. V gene TRBV20-1 combines with J gene TRBJ1-2. The germline V gene encodes CDR1 DFQATT and CDR2 SNEGSKA (reference sequence). The CDR3 sequence is 11 residues long.

The chain recombines TRBV2 with TRBJ2-1; TCRdb lists TRBD2, though no DNA is available to test this call. The germline V gene has CDR1 SNHLY and CDR2 FYNNEI. This CDR3 spans 16 amino acids. The CDR3 region is CASNGLAKYIYNEQFF.

The chain carries TRBV7-6 and TRBJ2-2; no DNA is available, so the TRBD2 call from TCRdb remains unchecked. The CDR3 runs to 18 residues. Germline V gene sequence: CDR1 SGHVS, CDR2 FNYEAQ. CDR3 loop: CASSLATSGSSNTGELFF.

V usage is TRBV6-1 and J usage is TRBJ1-3. This CDR3 is built from 16 residues. CDR1 and CDR2 (germline): MNHNS, SASEGT. CDR3 region: CASTSRQSLGGNTIYF.

The gene calls are TRBV9 and TRBJ2-3; the TCRdb D gene call, TRBD1, has no DNA to confirm it. This CDR3 comprises 15 residues. Germline loops: CDR1 SGDLS, CDR2 YYNGEE. The CDR3 here is CASSPGIISTDTQYF.

The rearrangement joins TRBV6-2 or TRBV6-3 to TRBJ2-1. This CDR3 contains 15 residues. Germline CDR1 MNHEY, CDR2 SVGEGT. CDR3 sequence reads: CASHARGSSYNEQFF.

V gene TRBV7-8 combines with J gene TRBJ2-5; lacking DNA, the TRBD2 call made by TCRdb goes unchecked. Germline V gene sequence: CDR1 SGHVS, CDR2 FQNEAQ. This CDR3 has 17 amino acids. The CDR3 reads CASSLLPGLADQETQYF.